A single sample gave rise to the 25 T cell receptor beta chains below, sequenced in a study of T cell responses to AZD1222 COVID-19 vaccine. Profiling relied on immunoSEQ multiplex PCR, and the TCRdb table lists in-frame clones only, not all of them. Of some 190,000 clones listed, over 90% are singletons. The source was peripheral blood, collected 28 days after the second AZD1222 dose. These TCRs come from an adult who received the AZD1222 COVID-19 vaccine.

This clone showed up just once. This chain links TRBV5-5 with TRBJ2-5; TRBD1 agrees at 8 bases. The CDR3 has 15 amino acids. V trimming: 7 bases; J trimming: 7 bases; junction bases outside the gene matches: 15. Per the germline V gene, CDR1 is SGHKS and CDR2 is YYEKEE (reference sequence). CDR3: CASGPSTGAPGTQYF. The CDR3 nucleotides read TGTGCCAGCGGGCCCTCGACAGGGGCGCCGGGGACCCAGTACTTC.

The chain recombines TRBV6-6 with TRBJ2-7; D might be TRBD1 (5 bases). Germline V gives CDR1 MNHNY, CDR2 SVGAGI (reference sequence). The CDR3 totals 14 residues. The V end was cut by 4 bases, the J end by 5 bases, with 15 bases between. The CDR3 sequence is CASSFWQGKNEQYF. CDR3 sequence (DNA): TGTGCCAGCAGTTTCTGGCAGGGTAAAAACGAGCAGTACTTC.

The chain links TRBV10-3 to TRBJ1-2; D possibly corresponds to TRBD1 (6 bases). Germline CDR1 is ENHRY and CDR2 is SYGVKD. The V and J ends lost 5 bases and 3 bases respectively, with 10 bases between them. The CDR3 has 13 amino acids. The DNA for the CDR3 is TGTGCCATCAGTCAGGGGTTAGACTATGGCTACACCTTC. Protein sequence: CAISQGLDYGYTF.

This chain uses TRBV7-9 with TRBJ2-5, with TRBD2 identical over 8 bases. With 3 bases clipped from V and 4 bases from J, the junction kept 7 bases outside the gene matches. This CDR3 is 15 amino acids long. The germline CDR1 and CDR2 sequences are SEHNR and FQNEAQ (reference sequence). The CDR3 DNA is TGTGCCAGCAGCTTCTCGGGGGGGCCCCGAGAGACCCAGTACTTC. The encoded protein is CASSFSGGPRETQYF.

CDR3 in amino acids: CASSPNRLEMETQYF. CDR3 DNA sequence: TGTGCCAGCTCACCAAATCGTCTAGAGATGGAGACCCAGTACTTC. The V gene is TRBV18, the J gene TRBJ2-5, with D unresolved. Per the germline V gene, CDR1 is KGHSH and CDR2 is LQKENI. V lost 2 bases, J lost 5 bases, and 15 bases lay in between. This CDR3 is 15 amino acids long.

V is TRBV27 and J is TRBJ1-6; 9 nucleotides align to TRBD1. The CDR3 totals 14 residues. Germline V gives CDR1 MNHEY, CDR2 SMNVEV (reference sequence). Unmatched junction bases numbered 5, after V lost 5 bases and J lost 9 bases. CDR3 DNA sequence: TGTGCCAGCAGTATGACAGGGGGGCTTTCACCCCTCCACTTT. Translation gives CASSMTGGLSPLHF.

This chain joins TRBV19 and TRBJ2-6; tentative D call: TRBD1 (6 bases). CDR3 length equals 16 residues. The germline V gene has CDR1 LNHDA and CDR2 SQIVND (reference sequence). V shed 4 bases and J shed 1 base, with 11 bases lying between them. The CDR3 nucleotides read TGTGCCAGTAGTACGGGACACCCATCTGGGGCCAACGTCCTGACTTTC. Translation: CASSTGHPSGANVLTF.

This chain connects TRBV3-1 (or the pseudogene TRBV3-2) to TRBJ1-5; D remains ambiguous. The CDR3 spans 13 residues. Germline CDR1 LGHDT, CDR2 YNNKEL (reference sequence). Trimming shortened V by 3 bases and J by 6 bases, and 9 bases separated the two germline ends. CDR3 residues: CASSQGFPQPQHF. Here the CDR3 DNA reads TGTGCCAGCAGCCAGGGTTTTCCTCAGCCCCAGCATTTT.

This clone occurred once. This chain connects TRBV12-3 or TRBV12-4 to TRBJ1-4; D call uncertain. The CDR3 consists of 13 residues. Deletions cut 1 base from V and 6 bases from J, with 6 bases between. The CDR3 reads CASSLGQYEKLFF. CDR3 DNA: TGTGCCAGCAGTTTAGGGCAGTATGAAAAACTGTTTTTT.

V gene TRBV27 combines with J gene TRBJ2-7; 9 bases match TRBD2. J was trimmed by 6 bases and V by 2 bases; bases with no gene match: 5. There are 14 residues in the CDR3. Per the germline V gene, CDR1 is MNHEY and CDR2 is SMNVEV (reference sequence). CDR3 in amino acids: CASSLAGLASEQYF. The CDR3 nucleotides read TGTGCCAGCAGTTTAGCGGGACTAGCTTCCGAGCAGTACTTC.

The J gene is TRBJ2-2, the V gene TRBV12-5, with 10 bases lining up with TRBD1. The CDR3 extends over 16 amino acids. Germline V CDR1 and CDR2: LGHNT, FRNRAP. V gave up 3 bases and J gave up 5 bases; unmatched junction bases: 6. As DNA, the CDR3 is TGTGCTAGTGGTTTAGGACAGGGGGGAAAAACCGGGGAGCTGTTTTTT. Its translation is CASGLGQGGKTGELFF.

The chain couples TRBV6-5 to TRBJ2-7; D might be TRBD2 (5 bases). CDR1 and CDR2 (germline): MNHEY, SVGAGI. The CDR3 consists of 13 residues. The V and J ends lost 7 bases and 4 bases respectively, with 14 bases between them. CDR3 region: CASTAGLLYEQYF. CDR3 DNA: TGTGCCAGCACCGCTGGACTCCTATACGAGCAGTACTTC.

CDR3 sequence reads: CASSGWDGIQAFF. CDR3 DNA: TGTGCCAGTAGTGGTTGGGACGGGATACAAGCTTTCTTT. This chain connects TRBV19 to TRBJ1-1; possibly TRBD1 for D (5 bases). The germline V gene has CDR1 LNHDA and CDR2 SQIVND (reference sequence). The CDR3 consists of 13 residues. V shed 5 bases and J shed 9 bases, with 16 bases lying between them.

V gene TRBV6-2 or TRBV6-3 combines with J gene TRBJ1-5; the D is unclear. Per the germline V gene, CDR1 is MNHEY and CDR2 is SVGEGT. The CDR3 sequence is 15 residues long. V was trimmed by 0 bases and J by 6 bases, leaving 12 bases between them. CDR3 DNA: TGTGCCAGCAGTTACTCGTGGATTCCTCCTCAGCCCCAGCATTTT. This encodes CASSYSWIPPQPQHF.

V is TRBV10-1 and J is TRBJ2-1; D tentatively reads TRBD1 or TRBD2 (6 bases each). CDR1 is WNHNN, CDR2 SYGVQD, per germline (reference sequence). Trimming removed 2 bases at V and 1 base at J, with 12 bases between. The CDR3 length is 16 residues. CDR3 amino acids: CASSEAGGGSYNEQFF. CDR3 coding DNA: TGCGCCAGCAGTGAGGCCGGAGGGGGGTCCTACAATGAGCAGTTCTTC.

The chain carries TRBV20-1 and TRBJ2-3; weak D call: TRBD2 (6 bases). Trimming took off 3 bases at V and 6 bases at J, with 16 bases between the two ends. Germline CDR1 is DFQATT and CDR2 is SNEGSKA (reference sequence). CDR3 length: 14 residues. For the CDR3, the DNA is TGCAGTGCTAGTAGGACGGCGGGGAGTGATACGCAGTATTTT. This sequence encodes CSASRTAGSDTQYF.

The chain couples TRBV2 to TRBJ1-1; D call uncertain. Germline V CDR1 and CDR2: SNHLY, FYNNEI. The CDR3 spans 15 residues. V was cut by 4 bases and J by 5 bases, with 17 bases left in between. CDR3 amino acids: CASSAVEAPQTEAFF. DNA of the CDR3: TGTGCCAGCAGTGCAGTCGAAGCTCCTCAGACTGAAGCTTTCTTT.

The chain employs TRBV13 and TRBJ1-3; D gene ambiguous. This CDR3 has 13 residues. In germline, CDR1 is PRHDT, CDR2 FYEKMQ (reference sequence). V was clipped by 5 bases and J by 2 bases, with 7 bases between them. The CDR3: CASSPQAGNTIYF. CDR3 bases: TGTGCCAGCAGCCCTCAAGCTGGAAACACCATATATTTT.

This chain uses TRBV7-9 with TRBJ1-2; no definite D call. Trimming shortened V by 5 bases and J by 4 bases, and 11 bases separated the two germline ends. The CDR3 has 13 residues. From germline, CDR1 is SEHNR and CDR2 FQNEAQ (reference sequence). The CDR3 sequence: CASSVDGAYGYTF. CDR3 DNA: TGTGCCAGCAGCGTGGACGGTGCCTATGGCTACACCTTC. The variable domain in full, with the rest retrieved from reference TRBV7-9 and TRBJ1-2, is DTGVSQNPRHKITKRGQNVTFRCDPISEHNRLYWYRQTLGQGPEFLTYFQNEAQLEKSRLLSDRFSAERPKGSFSTLEIQRTEQGDSAMYLCASSVDGAYGYTFGSGTRLTVV.

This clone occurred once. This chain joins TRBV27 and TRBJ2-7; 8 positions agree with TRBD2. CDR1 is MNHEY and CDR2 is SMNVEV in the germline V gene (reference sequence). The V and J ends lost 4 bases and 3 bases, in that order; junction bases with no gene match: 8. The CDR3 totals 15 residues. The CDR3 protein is CASSSVLAGYYEQYF. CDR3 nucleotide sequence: TGTGCCAGCAGTTCAGTTCTAGCGGGCTACTACGAGCAGTACTTC.

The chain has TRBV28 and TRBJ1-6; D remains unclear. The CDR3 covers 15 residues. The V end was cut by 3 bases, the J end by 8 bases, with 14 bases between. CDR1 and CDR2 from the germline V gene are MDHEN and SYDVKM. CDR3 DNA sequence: TGTGCCAGCAGTTTGCCCACAGAGCTATATTCACCCCTCCACTTT. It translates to CASSLPTELYSPLHF.

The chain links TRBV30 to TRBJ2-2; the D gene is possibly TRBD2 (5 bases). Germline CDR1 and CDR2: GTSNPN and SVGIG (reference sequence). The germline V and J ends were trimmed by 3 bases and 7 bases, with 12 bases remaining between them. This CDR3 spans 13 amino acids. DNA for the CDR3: TGTGCCTGGAGCCGCGGGCTTCGCGGGGAGCTGTTTTTT. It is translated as CAWSRGLRGELFF.

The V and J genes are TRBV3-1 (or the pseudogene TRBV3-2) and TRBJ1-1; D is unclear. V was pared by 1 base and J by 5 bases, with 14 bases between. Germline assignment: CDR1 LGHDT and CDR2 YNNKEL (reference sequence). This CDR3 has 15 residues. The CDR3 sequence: CASSQGAVEGTEAFF. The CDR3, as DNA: TGTGCCAGCAGCCAAGGGGCCGTCGAGGGAACTGAAGCTTTCTTT.

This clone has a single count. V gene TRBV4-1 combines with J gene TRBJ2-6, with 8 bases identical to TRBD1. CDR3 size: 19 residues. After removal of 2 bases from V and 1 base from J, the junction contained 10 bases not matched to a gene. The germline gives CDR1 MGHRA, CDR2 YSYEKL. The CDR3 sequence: CASSQWGRGLTSGANVLTF. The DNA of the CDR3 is TGCGCCAGCAGCCAATGGGGCAGGGGGCTTACTTCTGGGGCCAACGTCCTGACTTTC.

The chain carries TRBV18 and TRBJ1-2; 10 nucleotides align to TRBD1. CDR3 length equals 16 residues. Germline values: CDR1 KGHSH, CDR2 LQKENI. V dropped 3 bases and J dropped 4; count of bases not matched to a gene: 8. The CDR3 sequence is CASSPYSGTGAYGYTF. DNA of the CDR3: TGTGCCAGCTCACCTTATTCCGGGACAGGGGCCTATGGCTACACCTTC.